Listed below are T cell receptor beta chains from one sample, sequenced in a study of identical twins. TCRdb re-analysed the 5' RACE reads in MiXCR, keeping a single row per CDR3 protein. The data contain 1.5 million to 2 million distinct CDR3 sequences, around 33% of them singletons. The sequenced sample was cord blood. These TCRs come from a newborn girl in good health. CDR3s include the opening cysteine and the closing phenylalanine or tryptophan.

J gene,V gene,CDR3 protein
TRBJ1-6,TRBV28,CASSLGVGLQGSSPLHF
TRBJ1-1,TRBV12-3/TRBV12-4,CASRHTIRQGPTEAFF
TRBJ2-1,TRBV5-5,CASSLGAGLEQFF
TRBJ2-7,TRBV7-9,CASSLAVTSGTYSYEQYF
TRBJ1-4,TRBV18,CASSPLLRGRGEKLFF
TRBJ2-5,TRBV29-1,CSVESGTGKETQYF
TRBJ2-7,TRBV27,CASSLSRSLDRFYEQYF
TRBJ1-5,TRBV14,CASSQDSRGLLTGQPQHF
TRBJ2-1,TRBV4-1,CASSQGLSDSGLANTYNEQFF
TRBJ2-7,TRBV2,CASSPVLSSYEQYF
TRBJ1-2,TRBV27,CASSLSRTGPTYGYTF
TRBJ2-3,TRBV7-6,CASSWTATDTQYF
TRBJ2-1,TRBV28,CASSGEASGYNEQFF
TRBJ2-1,TRBV10-3,CAISATSVNEQFF
TRBJ1-6,TRBV27,CASSLGQGHGSPPHF
TRBJ2-7,TRBV20-1,CSARRLALTYEQYF